The clone carrying this TCR beta chain was seen ten or more times. The data stem from a study of blood T cells in healthy people across ages. Together with a sample-barcoded 5' primer, a J-beta primer mix was included in a second PCR lasting about 6 to 12 cycles. TCRdb reprocessed the 5' RACE reads with MiXCR, giving one entry per CDR3 protein. The table has a few hundred thousand distinct CDR3 sequences, roughly half seen once; the top ten hold around 49%. Germline V gene lookup returns CDR1 SGHTA and CDR2 FQGNSA. The V end lost 5 bases, the J end lost 7 bases, and 19 bases lay between the germline ends. CDR3 length equals 15 residues.

The chain employs TRBV7-2 and TRBJ2-3, with D possibly matching TRBD2 (6 bases). The sequencing input was blood. This sequence was found in a man between 60 and 75 years old in good health. In DNA, the CDR3 is TGTGCCAGCAGCCCCCCCCGGTCTCGGGGGTATACGCAGTATTTT. Translating it yields CASSPPRSRGYTQYF.